Each of the 7 T cell receptor beta chains below was sequenced from the same sample in a study of blood T cell repertoires in COVID-19. Profiling relied on immunoSEQ multiplex PCR, and the TCRdb table lists in-frame clones only, not all of them. Of 140,000 or so clones listed, around three quarters were seen once; the top ten hold approximately 16%. The sample consisted of peripheral blood. The receptors were sampled from a man aged 50 to 60 with acute or convalescent COVID-19.

Remarks on this clone: Other DNA sequences from this sample encode an identical CDR3 as well. The chain uses TRBV28 and TRBJ2-1; 11 nucleotides align to TRBD2. V gave up 6 bases and J gave up 10 bases; unmatched junction bases: 14. From germline, CDR1 is MDHEN and CDR2 SYDVKM. The CDR3 sequence is 16 residues long. DNA for the CDR3: TGTGCCAGCAGCCCCCGGGGTAGCGGGGGGGCGCGGGAGCAGTTCTTC. This gives the protein CASSPRGSGGAREQFF.

The chain recombines TRBV7-2 with TRBJ2-2; 8 bases align to TRBD2. In germline, CDR1 is SGHTA, CDR2 FQGNSA. This CDR3 is 15 amino acids long. The junction had 0 bases not matched to a gene; V was cut back by 2 bases and J by 1 base. The DNA of the CDR3 is TGTGCCAGCAGCTTAAGCGGGGGGAACACCGGGGAGCTGTTTTTT. It yields the protein CASSLSGGNTGELFF. Drawing the rest from reference TRBV7-2 and TRBJ2-2, the complete variable domain is GAGVSQSPSNKVTEKGKDVELRCDPISGHTALYWYRQSLGQGLEFLIYFQGNSAPDKSGLPSDRFSAERTGGSVSTLTIQRTQQEDSAVYLCASSLSGGNTGELFFGEGSRLTVL.

V is TRBV6-5 and J is TRBJ2-7; 8 positions match TRBD2. In germline, CDR1 is MNHEY, CDR2 SVGAGI. This CDR3 is 14 amino acids long. The junction had 7 bases not matched to a gene; V was cut back by 6 bases and J by 3 bases. The CDR3 loop reads CASSPGLAGYEQYV. In nucleotides, the CDR3 is TGTGCCAGCAGCCCCGGACTAGCCGGCTACGAGCAGTACGTC.

This rearrangement joins TRBV11-2 to TRBJ1-3; 8 nucleotides align to TRBD1. J was trimmed by 4 bases and V by 3 bases; bases with no gene match: 5. Per germline, CDR1 SGHAT and CDR2 FQNNGV. CDR3 size: 15 residues. DNA for the CDR3: TGTGCCAGCAGCTTTGGACAGGGTGACGGAAACACCATATATTTT. This gives the protein CASSFGQGDGNTIYF.

The chain uses TRBV19 and TRBJ2-7; the D is unclear. This CDR3 has 11 residues. Germline lookup yields CDR1 LNHDA and CDR2 SQIVND (reference sequence). The V gene lost 4 bases and the J gene lost 4 bases, with 5 bases spanning the gap. CDR3 amino acids: CASSTLYEQYF. In nucleotides, the CDR3 is TGTGCCAGTAGTACACTATACGAGCAGTACTTC.

The chain is built from TRBV11-2 and TRBJ2-1; D is ambiguous. This CDR3 contains 16 residues. Trimming cost V 0 bases and J 1 base, with 10 bases left between them. From germline, CDR1 is SGHAT and CDR2 FQNNGV. Written as DNA, the CDR3 is TGTGCCAGCAGCTTAGATTCTGCTAGGTCCTACAATGAGCAGTTCTTC. Amino acid sequence: CASSLDSARSYNEQFF.

The rearrangement links TRBV6-5 to TRBJ2-1; 12 nucleotides agree with TRBD2. The CDR3 has 14 amino acids. V gave up 6 bases and J gave up 6 bases; unmatched junction bases: 3. The V gene's germline CDR1 is MNHEY and CDR2 SVGAGI. CDR3 nucleotides: TGTGCCAGCAGGACTAGCGGGGGAGCCAATGAGCAGTTCTTC. This codes for CASRTSGGANEQFF.